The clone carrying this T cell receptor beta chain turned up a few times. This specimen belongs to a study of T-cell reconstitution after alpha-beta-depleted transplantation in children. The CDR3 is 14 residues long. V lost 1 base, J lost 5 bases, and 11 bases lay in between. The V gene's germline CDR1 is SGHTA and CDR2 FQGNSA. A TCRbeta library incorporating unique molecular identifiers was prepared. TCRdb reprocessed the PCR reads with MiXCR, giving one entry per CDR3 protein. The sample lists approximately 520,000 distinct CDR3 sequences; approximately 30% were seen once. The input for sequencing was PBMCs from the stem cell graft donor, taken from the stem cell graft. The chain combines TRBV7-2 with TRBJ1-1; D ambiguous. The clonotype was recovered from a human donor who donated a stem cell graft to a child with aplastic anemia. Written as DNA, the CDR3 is TGTGCCAGCAGCTTAGTTGCAAGGAAAACTGAAGCTTTCTTT. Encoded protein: CASSLVARKTEAFF.